The 15 T cell receptor beta chains below were found in one sample sequenced in a study of T cell changes during pregnancy in multiple sclerosis. Generated by immunoSEQ multiplex PCR, the TCRdb table keeps only in-frame clones and is missing some. The sample lists about 74,000 clones, more than 85% occurring once. Material: peripheral blood, obtained before pregnancy. All receptors derive from a female donor with multiple sclerosis, enrolled in a pregnancy study.

The chain is built from TRBV5-6 and TRBJ2-5, with unresolved D. Germline assignment: CDR1 SGHDT and CDR2 YYEEEE. The CDR3 has 14 residues. The V end lost 0 bases, the J end lost 9 bases, and 15 bases lay between the germline ends. CDR3 loop: CASSLALGSWAQYF. Written as DNA, the CDR3 is TGTGCCAGCAGCTTGGCTCTCGGGTCCTGGGCCCAGTACTTC.

The chain uses TRBV7-2 and TRBJ1-2; TRBD1 matches at 9 bases. Trimming cost V 1 base and J 5 bases; bases outside gene matches: 2. The CDR3 runs 14 residues. Germline V gene lookup returns CDR1 SGHTA and CDR2 FQGNSA. The CDR3 bases are TGTGCCAGCAGCTTAGGGGGGACAGGGTATGGCTACACCTTC. It specifies CASSLGGTGYGYTF.

The chain combines TRBV5-1 with TRBJ2-7; D is ambiguous. Trimming stripped 0 bases from V and 4 bases from J, with 2 bases between. This CDR3 has 11 residues. From germline, CDR1 is SGHRS and CDR2 YFSETQ. In DNA form, the CDR3 reads TGCGCCAGCAGCTTGGCTTACGAGCAGTACTTC. This gives the protein CASSLAYEQYF.

The chain recombines TRBV6-5 with TRBJ2-2; D is perhaps TRBD2 (6 bases). V was cut by 4 bases and J by 5 bases, with 14 bases left in between. The CDR3 extends over 15 amino acids. The germline V gene has CDR1 MNHEY and CDR2 SVGAGI. CDR3 amino acids: CASSSPRRGTGELFF. DNA for the CDR3: TGTGCCAGCAGTTCCCCACGTCGGGGGACCGGGGAGCTGTTTTTT.

The J gene is TRBJ2-5, the V gene TRBV6-5; 7 positions match TRBD1. Germline CDR1 MNHEY, CDR2 SVGAGI. CDR3 length equals 13 residues. V was clipped by 7 bases and J by 3 bases; unmatched bases: 5. The CDR3 coding sequence is TGTGCCAGCAAAATAACAGGGGAAGAGACCCAGTACTTC. It yields the protein CASKITGEETQYF.

This sequence joins TRBV4-3 and TRBJ2-2, with 12 positions matching TRBD2. Per the germline V gene, CDR1 is LGHNA and CDR2 is YSLEER. J gave up 9 bases and V 3 bases, and 5 bases lay outside the gene matches. The CDR3 is 15 residues long. The CDR3 bases are TGCGCCAGCAGCCAGACTAGCGGGGGACACCGGGAGCTGTTTTTT. It encodes CASSQTSGGHRELFF.

The V call is TRBV12-5, the J call TRBJ2-1, with TRBD2 matching over 9 bases. V gave up 3 bases and J gave up 7 bases; unmatched junction bases: 10. Germline CDR1 and CDR2: LGHNT and FRNRAP. The CDR3 loop spans 16 amino acids. The CDR3 DNA reads TGTGCTAGTGGTTTTTTGGCGGGGGGGCCGAGAAATGAGCAGTTCTTC. Translated, it gives CASGFLAGGPRNEQFF.

J is TRBJ1-2 and V is TRBV7-9; TRBD1 matches 7 bases. The germline CDR1 and CDR2 sequences are SEHNR and FQNEAQ (reference sequence). This CDR3 comprises 14 residues. V was pared by 0 bases and J by 5 bases, with 3 bases of the junction left unmatched. CDR3 region: CASSLARGQYGYTF. The CDR3 coding sequence is TGTGCCAGCAGCTTAGCGAGGGGACAGTATGGCTACACCTTC.

V gene TRBV5-1 combines with J gene TRBJ2-6; the D is unclear. V lost 1 base, J lost 2 bases, and 19 bases lay in between. The germline gives CDR1 SGHRS, CDR2 YFSETQ. The CDR3 is made up of 19 amino acids. The CDR3 DNA is TGCGCCAGCAGCTTGCTTCCCCCGAGGCTTCGGGCTGGGGCCAACGTCCTGACTTTC. It codes for CASSLLPPRLRAGANVLTF.

This chain links TRBV29-1 with TRBJ2-3; 7 nucleotides agree with TRBD1. Germline CDR1 is SQVTM and CDR2 is ANQGSEA. V shed 7 bases and J 1 base; nucleotides not matched to a gene: 5. This CDR3 is 13 amino acids long. CDR3 nucleotide sequence: TGCAGCGACCTTGGGACAGGCACAGATACGCAGTATTTT. Translated, it gives CSDLGTGTDTQYF.

In nucleotides, the CDR3 is TGTGCCAGCAGTTACGACGGGGGGGAAGAACAGCCCCAGCATTTT. It yields the protein CASSYDGGEEQPQHF. V gene TRBV6-5 combines with J gene TRBJ1-5; weak D call: TRBD1 (5 bases). The CDR3 consists of 15 residues. The V gene's germline CDR1 is MNHEY and CDR2 SVGAGI. Trimming pared 2 bases from V and 7 bases from J, leaving 15 bases between.

V and J are TRBV4-1 and TRBJ1-2; no firm D call. Deletions cut 5 bases from V and 5 bases from J, with 18 bases between. Germline V gene data show CDR1 as MGHRA and CDR2 as YSYEKL. This CDR3 region has 15 residues. The CDR3 region has the DNA TGCGCCAGCAGCTCCCCGGAGCGCCTAACATATGGCTACACCTTC. Its protein product is CASSSPERLTYGYTF.

The chain has TRBV7-2 and TRBJ1-3; a weak D match, TRBD1 (6 bases). CDR3 size: 15 residues. V lost 4 bases, J lost 4 bases, and 14 bases lay in between. In germline, CDR1 is SGHTA, CDR2 FQGNSA. In DNA form, the CDR3 reads TGTGCCAGCAGCTCCTACCAGGGGTCCGGAAACACCATATATTTT. Protein sequence: CASSSYQGSGNTIYF. Full variable domain (outside the CDR3, taken from reference TRBV7-2 and TRBJ1-3): GAGVSQSPSNKVTEKGKDVELRCDPISGHTALYWYRQSLGQGLEFLIYFQGNSAPDKSGLPSDRFSAERTGGSVSTLTIQRTQQEDSAVYLCASSSYQGSGNTIYFGEGSWLTVV.

The rearrangement uses TRBV5-1 and TRBJ2-5, with 7 bases matching TRBD1. The CDR3 totals 14 residues. The junction had 10 bases not matched to a gene; V was cut back by 6 bases and J by 5 bases. CDR1 is SGHRS and CDR2 is YFSETQ in the germline V gene. The DNA of the CDR3 is TGCGCCAGCACCCCGACAGGGTCGGAGGAGACCCAGTACTTC. Amino acid sequence: CASTPTGSEETQYF. The full variable domain, in which reference TRBV5-1 and TRBJ2-5 provide the parts outside the CDR3, is KAGVTQTPRYLIKTRGQQVTLSCSPISGHRSVSWYQQTPGQGLQFLFEYFSETQRNKGNFPGRFSGRQFSNSRSEMNVSTLELGDSALYLCASTPTGSEETQYFGPGTRLLVL.

This sequence joins TRBV7-6 and TRBJ2-3, with D maybe TRBD2 (7 bases). Trimming left V 5 bases short and J 6 bases short, with 21 bases between. This CDR3 region has 16 residues. CDR1 is SGHVS and CDR2 is FNYEAQ in the germline V gene. Written as DNA, the CDR3 is TGTGCCAGCAGCACACCAGAGGGGGGGGGCCCCGATACGCAGTATTTT. Translation gives CASSTPEGGGPDTQYF.